A single sample is the source of the 10 T cell receptor beta chains below, sequenced in a study of blood T cell repertoires in COVID-19. Profiled with immunoSEQ multiplex PCR; TCRdb holds only in-frame clones, not every one. Counted here are a few hundred thousand clones, just under 90% occurring once; the ten biggest clones make up 2.5% to 3%. The specimen was PBMCs or T cells enriched from blood (not recorded which). The origin of the receptors is a woman aged 50 to 60 who had been exposed to COVID-19.

This rearrangement joins TRBV19 to TRBJ1-3; D not resolved. The V end was cut by 8 bases, the J end by 1 base, with 15 bases between. This CDR3 spans 15 amino acids. The germline V gene encodes CDR1 LNHDA and CDR2 SQIVND (reference sequence). The CDR3 DNA is TGTGCCAGTCGCACAGACGGTAATTCTGGAAACACCATATATTTT. Translation gives CASRTDGNSGNTIYF.

The rearrangement uses TRBV7-8 and TRBJ1-5; 7 bases fit TRBD1. The CDR3 covers 15 residues. Germline V CDR1 and CDR2: SGHVS, FQNEAQ. V was pared by 5 bases and J by 0 bases, with 4 bases of the junction left unmatched. In nucleotides, the CDR3 is TGTGCCAGCAGCCACGACAGGGCTAGCAATCAGCCCCAGCATTTT. This gives the protein CASSHDRASNQPQHF.

V gene TRBV18 combines with J gene TRBJ1-5; unclear D gene. Trimming shortened V by 2 bases and J by 6 bases, and 8 bases separated the two germline ends. The germline gives CDR1 KGHSH, CDR2 LQKENI. The CDR3 has 13 residues. CDR3 region: CASSPGSGQPQHF. DNA of the CDR3: TGTGCCAGCTCACCAGGGTCGGGTCAGCCCCAGCATTTT.

The rearrangement links TRBV4-1 to TRBJ2-1; D is ambiguous. The CDR3 spans 15 residues. Trimming stripped 5 bases from V and 3 bases from J, with 14 bases between. Per germline, CDR1 MGHRA and CDR2 YSYEKL. The CDR3 region is CASSAQRVGYNEQFF. The CDR3 DNA is TGCGCCAGCAGCGCCCAGCGCGTGGGCTACAATGAGCAGTTCTTC.

The chain uses TRBV19 and TRBJ2-2; D gene unclear. CDR1 is LNHDA, CDR2 SQIVND, per germline (reference sequence). Trimming pared 4 bases from V and 4 bases from J, leaving 10 bases between. The CDR3 sequence is 14 residues long. The CDR3 region is CASSTLFGTGELFF. As DNA, the CDR3 is TGTGCCAGTAGTACGCTCTTCGGCACCGGGGAGCTGTTTTTT.

This chain uses TRBV9 with TRBJ1-2, with TRBD1 matching over 7 bases. The CDR3 runs 13 residues. Germline CDR1 and CDR2: SGDLS and YYNGEE. J was trimmed by 4 bases and V by 3 bases; bases with no gene match: 3. CDR3 sequence: CASSATGIYGYTF. The DNA for the CDR3 is TGTGCCAGCAGCGCGACAGGGATCTATGGCTACACCTTC.

In its sample, this clone was seen once. The gene calls are TRBV2 and TRBJ1-6; a weak D match, TRBD1 (5 bases). The CDR3 covers 14 residues. CDR1 and CDR2 (germline): SNHLY, FYNNEI. V was pared by 7 bases and J by 9 bases, with 16 bases between. The CDR3 reads CASTGRKGGSPLHF. The CDR3 region has the DNA TGTGCCAGCACGGGGCGGAAGGGAGGTTCACCCCTCCACTTT.

CDR3 nucleotides: TGTGCCTCATCACCGGGACAATACTCTGGAAACACCATATATTTT. It is translated as CASSPGQYSGNTIYF. The chain couples TRBV10-3 to TRBJ1-3; D possibly corresponds to TRBD1 (6 bases). The CDR3 covers 15 residues. The V gene's germline CDR1 is ENHRY and CDR2 SYGVKD. Trimming shortened V by 11 bases and J by 0 bases, and 17 bases separated the two germline ends.

The chain couples TRBV2 to TRBJ1-2, with 8 bases fitting TRBD1. The J segment lost 4 bases and the V segment lost 7 bases, leaving 5 bases of the junction unmatched. The length of the CDR3 is 13 residues. Germline CDR1 is SNHLY and CDR2 is FYNNEI. The chain's CDR3 is CASKTGEGYGYTF. The CDR3 DNA is TGTGCCAGCAAGACAGGGGAGGGCTATGGCTACACCTTC.

The gene calls are TRBV2 and TRBJ1-1; D not resolved. This CDR3 has 14 residues. The germline V gene encodes CDR1 SNHLY and CDR2 FYNNEI. V was clipped by 5 bases and J by 6 bases, with 16 bases between them. CDR3 sequence reads: CASSRIRGPAEAFF. The CDR3 nucleotides are TGTGCCAGCAGTAGGATTCGGGGTCCCGCTGAAGCTTTCTTT.